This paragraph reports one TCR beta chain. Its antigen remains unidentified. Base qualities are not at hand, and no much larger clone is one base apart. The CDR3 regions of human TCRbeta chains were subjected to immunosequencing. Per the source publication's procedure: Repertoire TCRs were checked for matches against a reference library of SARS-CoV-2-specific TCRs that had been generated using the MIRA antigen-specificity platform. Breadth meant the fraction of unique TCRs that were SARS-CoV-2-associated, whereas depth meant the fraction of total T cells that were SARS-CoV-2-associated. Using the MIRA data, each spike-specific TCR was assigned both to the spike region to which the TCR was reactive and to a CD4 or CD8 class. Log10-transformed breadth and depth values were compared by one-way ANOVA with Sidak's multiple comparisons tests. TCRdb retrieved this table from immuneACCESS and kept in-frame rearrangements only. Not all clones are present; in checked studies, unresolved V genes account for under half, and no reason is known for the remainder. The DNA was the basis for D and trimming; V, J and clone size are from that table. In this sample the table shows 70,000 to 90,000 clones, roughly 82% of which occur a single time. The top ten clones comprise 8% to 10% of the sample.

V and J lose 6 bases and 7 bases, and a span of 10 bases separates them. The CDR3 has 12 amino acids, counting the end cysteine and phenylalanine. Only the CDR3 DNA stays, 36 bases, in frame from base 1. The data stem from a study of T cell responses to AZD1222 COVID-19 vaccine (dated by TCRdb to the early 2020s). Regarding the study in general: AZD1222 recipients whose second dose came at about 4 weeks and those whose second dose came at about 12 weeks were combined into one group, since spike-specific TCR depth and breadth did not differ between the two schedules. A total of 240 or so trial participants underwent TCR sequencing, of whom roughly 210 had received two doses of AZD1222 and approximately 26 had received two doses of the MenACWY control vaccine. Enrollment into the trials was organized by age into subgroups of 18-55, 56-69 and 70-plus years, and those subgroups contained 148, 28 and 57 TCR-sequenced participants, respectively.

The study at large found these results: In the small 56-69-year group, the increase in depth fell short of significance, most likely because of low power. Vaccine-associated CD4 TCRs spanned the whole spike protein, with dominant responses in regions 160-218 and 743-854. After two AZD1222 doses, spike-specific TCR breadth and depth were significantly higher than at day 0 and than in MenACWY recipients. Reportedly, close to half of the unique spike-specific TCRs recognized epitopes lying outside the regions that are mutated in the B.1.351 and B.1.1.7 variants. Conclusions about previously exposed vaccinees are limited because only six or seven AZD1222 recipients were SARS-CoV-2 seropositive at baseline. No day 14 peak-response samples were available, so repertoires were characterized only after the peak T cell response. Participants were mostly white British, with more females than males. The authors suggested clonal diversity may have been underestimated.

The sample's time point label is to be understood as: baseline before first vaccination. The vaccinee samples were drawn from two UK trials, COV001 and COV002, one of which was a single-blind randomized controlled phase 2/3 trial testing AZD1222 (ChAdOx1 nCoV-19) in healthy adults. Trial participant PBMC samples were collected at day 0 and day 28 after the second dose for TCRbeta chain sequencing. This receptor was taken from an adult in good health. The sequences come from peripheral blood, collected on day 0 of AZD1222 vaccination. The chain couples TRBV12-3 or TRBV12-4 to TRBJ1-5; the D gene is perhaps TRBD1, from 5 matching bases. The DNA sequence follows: TGTGCCAGCAGGCGGGGCAGGCAGCCCCAGCATTTT. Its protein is CASRRGRQPQHF.